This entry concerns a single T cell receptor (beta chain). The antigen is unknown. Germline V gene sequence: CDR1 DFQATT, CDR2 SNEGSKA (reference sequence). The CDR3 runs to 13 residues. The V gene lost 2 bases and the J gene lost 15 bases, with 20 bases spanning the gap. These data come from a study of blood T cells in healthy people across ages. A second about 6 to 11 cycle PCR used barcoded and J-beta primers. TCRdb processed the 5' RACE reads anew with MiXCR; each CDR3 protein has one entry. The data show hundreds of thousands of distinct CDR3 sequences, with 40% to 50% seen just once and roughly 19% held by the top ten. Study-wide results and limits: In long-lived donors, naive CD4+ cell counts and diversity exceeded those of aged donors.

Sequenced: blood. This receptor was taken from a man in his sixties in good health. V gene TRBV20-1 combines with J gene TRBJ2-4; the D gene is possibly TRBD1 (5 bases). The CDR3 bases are TGCAGTGCTAGAAAGACAGTCAAGGACGAGCGGTACTTC. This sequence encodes CSARKTVKDERYF.